Listed below are T cell receptor beta chains from one sample, sequenced in a study of beta chain features in type 1 diabetes. Here immunoSEQ multiplex PCR was the method, and the copy in TCRdb shows in-frame clones only, minus some. The sample lists about 280,000 clones, about 15% occurring once. The sample taken for sequencing was naive CD4+ T cells from blood. Receptors were obtained from a man between 18 and 35 years old with type 1 diabetes. The CDR3 runs from the conserved cysteine through the conserved F or W. The D gene is left open where the match is weak. Size values are once, few and many counts, or a class for expanded clones, and some rows have none.

v_gene,j_gene,d_gene,abundance,CDR3nt,CDR3aa
TRBV19,TRBJ1-5,-,-,TGTGCCAGTAGTCAAGAGGGTTTCGGCAATCAGCCCCAGCATTTT,CASSQEGFGNQPQHF
TRBV4-3,TRBJ1-1,-,-,TGCGCCAGCAGCCAAGAGGAGGGTAGCACTGAAGCTTTCTTT,CASSQEEGSTEAFF
TRBV4-2,TRBJ2-3,TRBD2,few,TGTGCCAGCAGCCAAGAGGGCGGGAGCGCAGATACGCAGTATTTT,CASSQEGGSADTQYF
TRBV28,TRBJ1-2,TRBD1,-,TGTGCCAGCGTGAGGGGGACAGGGCTTTACTATGGCTACACCTTC,CASVRGTGLYYGYTF
TRBV11-2,TRBJ2-5,-,few,TGTGCCAGCAGCTTAAGCAGGGGCCTGGACCCGGGGACCCAGTACTTC,CASSLSRGLDPGTQYF
TRBV15,TRBJ2-3,-,-,TGTGCCACCAGCAGTGGGGGCGTGGGGGCCACAGATACGCAGTATTTT,CATSSGGVGATDTQYF
TRBV10-3,TRBJ2-7,TRBD1,-,TGTGCCATAAGGGACAGAGTGGAGCACGAGCAGTACTTC,CAIRDRVEHEQYF
TRBV29-1,TRBJ2-3,TRBD2,few,TGCAGCGTTGCTACCCCCGGGACTAGCGGGGGCACAGATACGCAGTATTTT,CSVATPGTSGGTDTQYF
TRBV7-2,TRBJ2-1,TRBD2,few,TGTGCCAGCAGCTTGACCCTAGCGGGAGTGGGGTATGAGCAGTTCTTC,CASSLTLAGVGYEQFF
TRBV9,TRBJ1-2,TRBD1,few,TGTGCCAGCAGCAAGGGACAGCCTAACTATGGCTACACCTTC,CASSKGQPNYGYTF
TRBV7-2,TRBJ2-3,TRBD2,few,TGTGCCAGCAGCTTATCCTCTAGCGGGGTTCGGGGTACGCAGTATTTT,CASSLSSSGVRGTQYF
TRBV7-6,TRBJ2-7,-,-,TGTGCCAGCAGCTCGACCTGGGACACCGAGCAGTACTTC,CASSSTWDTEQYF
TRBV23-1,TRBJ1-2,TRBD1,-,TGCGCCAGCACCTTCCGGACAGGGGGCGTCTATGGCTACACCTTC,CASTFRTGGVYGYTF
TRBV28,TRBJ2-7,-,few,TGTGCCAGCAGCTGGGGAGGATGGACACTGACCAACTACGAGCAGTACTTC,CASSWGGWTLTNYEQYF
TRBV29-1,TRBJ2-2,TRBD1,-,TGCAGCGTGTTCGGGACAGGGGGATTCACCGGGGAGCTGTTTTTT,CSVFGTGGFTGELFF
TRBV6-1,TRBJ1-5,-,-,TGTGCCAGCAGTGAAGCCGGAGGCGGAGAGCCCCAGCATTTT,CASSEAGGGEPQHF
TRBV6-1,TRBJ2-6,-,-,TGTGCCAGCAGAGCCCTCTCTGGGGCCAACGTCCTGACTTTC,CASRALSGANVLTF
TRBV5-4,TRBJ2-2,-,-,TGTGCCAGCAGCTTGATTACAAGAACCGGGGAGCTGTTTTTT,CASSLITRTGELFF
TRBV2,TRBJ1-5,TRBD1,-,TGTGCCAGCAGCGCCGGGACAGCGTATCAGCCCCAGCATTTT,CASSAGTAYQPQHF
TRBV11-1,TRBJ2-1,TRBD2,-,TGTGCCAGCAGCCTCTCGACTAGCGGGGGGACCTACAATGAGCAGTTCTTC,CASSLSTSGGTYNEQFF
TRBV2,TRBJ2-6,-,few,TGTGCCAGCAGTGACGACTGGTCTGGGGCCAACGTCCTGACTTTC,CASSDDWSGANVLTF
TRBV7-9,TRBJ2-5,TRBD2,-,TGTGCCAGCCTAGCGGGGGTGAGAGAGACCCAGTACTTC,CASLAGVRETQYF
TRBV7-9,TRBJ2-2,TRBD2,-,TGTGCCACTCGGGGGGATAGTTTGGCCGGGGAGCTGTTTTTT,CATRGDSLAGELFF
TRBV27,TRBJ1-6,-,-,TGTGCCAGCAGTGGAGGCGGGATCTTGTCCCTCCACTTT,CASSGGGILSLHF
TRBV15,TRBJ2-1,-,-,TGTGCCACCAGCGATGGACTGTCGAGCTCCTACAATGAGCAGTTCTTC,CATSDGLSSSYNEQFF
TRBV30,TRBJ2-7,-,-,TGTGCCTGGAGTATATCGTGGGGGCTCGAGCAGTACTTC,CAWSISWGLEQYF
TRBV29-1,TRBJ2-7,TRBD1,-,TGCAGCGTTGTTGGGACAGTTTACGAGCAGTACTTC,CSVVGTVYEQYF
TRBV19,TRBJ2-1,TRBD1,few,TGTGCCAGTAGCGTGAAGCAGGGGGTTGGGGAGCAGTTCTTC,CASSVKQGVGEQFF
TRBV20-1,TRBJ1-2,TRBD1,-,TGCGTAGCTCGGGACAGGGTGGGCTACACCTTC,CVARDRVGYTF
TRBV28,TRBJ1-2,-,few,TGTGCCAGCAGTTTAACACAGGGACCCTATGGCTACACCTTC,CASSLTQGPYGYTF
TRBV7-2,TRBJ2-7,-,few,TGTGCCAGCAGCCTCAGCCCGGGACACTCCTACGAGCAGTACTTC,CASSLSPGHSYEQYF
TRBV25-1,TRBJ1-1,-,-,TGTGCCAGCAGTGAGCAGTCCGGGAGCACTGAAGCTTTCTTT,CASSEQSGSTEAFF
TRBV14,TRBJ2-1,TRBD2,-,TGTGCCAGCAGCCAACGGCTAGCGGGGGGTAAGCAGTTCTTC,CASSQRLAGGKQFF
TRBV5-1,TRBJ2-5,-,few,TGCGCCAGCTCGGCCCAGGGATTCCAAGAGACCCAGTACTTC,CASSAQGFQETQYF
TRBV28,TRBJ1-2,-,few,TGTGCCAGCAATGGGGCCAACTATGGCTACACCTTC,CASNGANYGYTF
TRBV18,TRBJ2-3,-,-,TGTGCCAGCTCACCTTCGGGAGACACAGATACGCAGTATTTT,CASSPSGDTDTQYF
TRBV7-2,TRBJ2-2,-,few,TGTGCCAGCAGCTTAGGGGGGCGAGGTAGAATTACCGGGGAGCTGTTTTTT,CASSLGGRGRITGELFF
TRBV29-1,TRBJ2-3,TRBD1,few,TGCAGCCTCGGGACAGGGACTAGCACAGATACGCAGTATTTT,CSLGTGTSTDTQYF
TRBV9,TRBJ1-5,-,-,TGTGCCAGCAGCGTAGCGGGACAAAGCAATCAGCCCCAGCATTTT,CASSVAGQSNQPQHF
TRBV30,TRBJ1-1,-,-,TGTGCCTGGGACAGGATGAACACTGAAGCTTTCTTT,CAWDRMNTEAFF
TRBV11-2,TRBJ2-1,-,few,TGTGCCAGCAGCTTAGGGACTTCATCCTACAATGAGCAGTTCTTC,CASSLGTSSYNEQFF
TRBV6-6,TRBJ1-1,-,-,TGTGCCAGCAGTCCGGAGGGGAACACTGAAGCTTTCTTT,CASSPEGNTEAFF
TRBV7-9,TRBJ2-7,-,-,TGTGCCAGCAGCAAAGGGGCAGGGGCCCACGAGCAGTACTTC,CASSKGAGAHEQYF
TRBV2,TRBJ2-5,-,-,TGTGCCAGCACCTTCCAAGAGACCCAGTACTTC,CASTFQETQYF
TRBV7-6,TRBJ2-5,TRBD2,-,TGTGCCAGCAGCCGGATCACACTAGCGGTGCAAGAGACCCAGTACTTC,CASSRITLAVQETQYF
TRBV5-1,TRBJ2-7,TRBD2,-,TGCGCCAGCAGTTCGAGCGGGGATTCCTACGAGCAGTACTTC,CASSSSGDSYEQYF
TRBV14,TRBJ2-5,-,few,TGTGCCAGCAGCGCGGGACTGAACCAAGAGACCCAGTACTTC,CASSAGLNQETQYF
TRBV30,TRBJ2-3,-,few,TGTGCCTGGAGTCGAGGTTTTGGGTATGATACGCAGTATTTT,CAWSRGFGYDTQYF
TRBV18,TRBJ2-1,-,-,TGTGCCAGCTCCCAGTGGCAGGGCAGCTCCTACAATGAGCAGTTCTTC,CASSQWQGSSYNEQFF
TRBV7-2,TRBJ2-3,-,-,TGTGCCAGCAGCTTAAACTCGGCGGGGCCCACAGATACGCAGTATTTT,CASSLNSAGPTDTQYF
TRBV18,TRBJ2-5,-,-,TGTGCCAGCTCACCGGGCAGCAAAGAGACCCAGTACTTC,CASSPGSKETQYF
TRBV5-1,TRBJ2-3,-,few,TGCGCCAGCAGCGTGGATGGAGAGACCGCAGATACGCAGTATTTT,CASSVDGETADTQYF
TRBV5-4,TRBJ1-2,TRBD1,-,TGTGCCAGCAGCATTGACCGGGACAGGGGAATCTATGGCTACACCTTC,CASSIDRDRGIYGYTF
TRBV5-4,TRBJ2-5,-,-,TGTGCCAGCAGCTTGGTGTCGGAGGAGACCCAGTACTTC,CASSLVSEETQYF